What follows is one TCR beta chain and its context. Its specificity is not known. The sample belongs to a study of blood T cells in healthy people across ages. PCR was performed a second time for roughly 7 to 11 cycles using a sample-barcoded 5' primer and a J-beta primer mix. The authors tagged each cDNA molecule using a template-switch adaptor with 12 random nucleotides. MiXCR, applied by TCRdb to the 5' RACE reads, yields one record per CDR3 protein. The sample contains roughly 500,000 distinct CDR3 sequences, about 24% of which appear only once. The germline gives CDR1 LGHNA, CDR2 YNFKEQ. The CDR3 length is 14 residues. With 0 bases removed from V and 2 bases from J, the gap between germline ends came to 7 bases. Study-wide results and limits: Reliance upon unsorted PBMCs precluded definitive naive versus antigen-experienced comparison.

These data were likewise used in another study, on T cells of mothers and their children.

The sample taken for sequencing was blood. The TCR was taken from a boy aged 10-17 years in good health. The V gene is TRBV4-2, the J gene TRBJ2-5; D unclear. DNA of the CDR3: TGTGCCAGCAGCCAAGAAAACTCACAAGAGACCCAGTACTTC. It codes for CASSQENSQETQYF.